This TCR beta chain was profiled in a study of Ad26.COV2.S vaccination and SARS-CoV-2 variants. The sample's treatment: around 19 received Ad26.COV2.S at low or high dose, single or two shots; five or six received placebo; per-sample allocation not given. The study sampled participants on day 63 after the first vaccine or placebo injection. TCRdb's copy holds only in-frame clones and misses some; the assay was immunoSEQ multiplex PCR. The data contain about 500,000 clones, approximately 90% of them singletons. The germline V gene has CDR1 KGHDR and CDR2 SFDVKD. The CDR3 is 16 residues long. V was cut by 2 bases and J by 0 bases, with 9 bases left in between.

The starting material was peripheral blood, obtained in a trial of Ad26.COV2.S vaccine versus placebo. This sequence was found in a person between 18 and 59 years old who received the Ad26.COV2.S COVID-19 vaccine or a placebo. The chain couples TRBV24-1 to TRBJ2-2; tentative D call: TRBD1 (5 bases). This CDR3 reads CATSDSRVSNTGELFF. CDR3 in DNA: TGTGCCACCAGTGATTCCAGGGTCTCGAACACCGGGGAGCTGTTTTTT.